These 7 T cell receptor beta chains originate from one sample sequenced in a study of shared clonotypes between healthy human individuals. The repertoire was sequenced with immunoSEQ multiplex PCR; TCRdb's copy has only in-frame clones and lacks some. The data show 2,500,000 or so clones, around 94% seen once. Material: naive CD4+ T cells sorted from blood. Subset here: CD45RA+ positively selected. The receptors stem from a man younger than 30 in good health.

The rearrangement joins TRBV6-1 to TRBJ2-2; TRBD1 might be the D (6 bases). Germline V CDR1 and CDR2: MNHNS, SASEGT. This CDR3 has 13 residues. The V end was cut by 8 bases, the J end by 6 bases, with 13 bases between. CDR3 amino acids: CASSRTVAGELFF. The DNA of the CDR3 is TGTGCCAGCTCAAGGACAGTTGCCGGGGAGCTGTTTTTT.

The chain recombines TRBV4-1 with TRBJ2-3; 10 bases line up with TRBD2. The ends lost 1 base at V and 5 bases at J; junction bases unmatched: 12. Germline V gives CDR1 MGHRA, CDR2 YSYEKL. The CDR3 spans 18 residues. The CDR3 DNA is TGCGCCAGCAGCCAAGGTAGAAGCGGGGGGGCCAGGGAAGATACGCAGTATTTT. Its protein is CASSQGRSGGAREDTQYF.

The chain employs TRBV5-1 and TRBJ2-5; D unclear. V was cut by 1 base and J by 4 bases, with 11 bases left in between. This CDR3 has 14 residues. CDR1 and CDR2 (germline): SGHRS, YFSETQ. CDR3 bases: TGCGCCAGCAGCTTGAACAGTCTTTCAGAGACCCAGTACTTC. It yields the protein CASSLNSLSETQYF.

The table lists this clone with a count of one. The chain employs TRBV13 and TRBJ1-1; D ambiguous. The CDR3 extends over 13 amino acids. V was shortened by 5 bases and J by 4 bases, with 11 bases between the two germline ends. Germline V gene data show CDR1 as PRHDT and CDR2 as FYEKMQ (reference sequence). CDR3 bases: TGTGCCAGCAGCGCTGGACCGGGCACTGAAGCTTTCTTT. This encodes CASSAGPGTEAFF.

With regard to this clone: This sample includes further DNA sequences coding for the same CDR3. CDR3 sequence (DNA): TGTGCCAGCAGCTTAACAGGGACAAATGAAAAACTGTTTTTT. It codes for CASSLTGTNEKLFF. V and J are TRBV11-2 and TRBJ1-4, with D perhaps TRBD1 (6 bases). The germline V gene has CDR1 SGHAT and CDR2 FQNNGV. The CDR3 length is 14 residues. V dropped 2 bases and J dropped 5 bases, with 9 bases sitting between them. Full variable domain (rest looked up from reference TRBV11-2 and TRBJ1-4): EAGVAQSPRYKIIEKRQSVAFWCNPISGHATLYWYQQILGQGPKLLIQFQNNGVVDDSQLPKDRFSAERLKGVDSTLKIQPAKLEDSAVYLCASSLTGTNEKLFFGSGTQLSVL.

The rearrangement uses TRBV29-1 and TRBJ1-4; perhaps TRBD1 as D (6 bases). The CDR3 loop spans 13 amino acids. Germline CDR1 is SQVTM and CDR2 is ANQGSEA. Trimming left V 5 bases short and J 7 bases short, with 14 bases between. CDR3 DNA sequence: TGCAGCGTTTTACCAGGGGCGGGTGAAAAACTGTTTTTT. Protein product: CSVLPGAGEKLFF.

CDR3 region: CASGAGGGTDTQYF. The CDR3 DNA is TGTGCCAGCGGGGCGGGAGGAGGCACAGATACGCAGTATTTT. This chain connects TRBV10-3 to TRBJ2-3, with 8 bases identical to TRBD2. This CDR3 is 14 amino acids long. Per the germline V gene, CDR1 is ENHRY and CDR2 is SYGVKD. V was pared by 10 bases and J by 1 base, with 7 bases of the junction left unmatched.